This T cell receptor beta chain was found in a study of blood T cell repertoires in COVID-19. Background on the study: Italy, Spain and the United States were the sources of the convalescent and acute COVID-19 samples.

The germline gives CDR1 SEHNR, CDR2 FQNEAQ (reference sequence). Germline trimming cut 5 bases from V and 0 bases from J; bases unmatched to any gene: 10. The CDR3 spans 19 residues. Original processing methods: Estimated nucleated cell counts came from reference gene primer amplification. Produced via immunoSEQ multiplex PCR; TCRdb's table is partial and in-frame only. V, J and clone size reflect that table, while D and trimming were determined from the DNA. This table has roughly 250,000 clones, about nine tenths appearing once. The study assigned cohorts using participant-reported clinical history.

The chain employs TRBV7-9 and TRBJ1-4, with TRBD1 matching 12 bases. This TCR was recovered from a human donor in a cohort exposed to, infected with or recovered from COVID-19 (not recorded which). The donor label of this sample is uncertain. Sequences were obtained from PBMCs or T cells enriched from blood (not recorded which). The CDR3 here is CASSPGQGARRSTNEKLFF. CDR3 in DNA: TGTGCCAGCAGCCCGGGACAGGGGGCGCGGAGATCAACTAATGAAAAACTGTTTTTT.